This TCR beta chain was recorded in a study of molecular identifiers for immune sequencing clone quantification. General observations from the study: Clones that had above 20 RNA copies took up over 99% of effector molecules but under 1% in naive cells. Amid fewer than 1.3 million naive cells, spiked Jurkat TCR RNA from one cell was reportedly still detectable.

There are many counts of this clonotype. As yet, its antigen is unknown. A CD8+CD4-CCR7+CD45RA+ phenotype served as the sorting definition for naive CD8 T cells. Bulk libraries came from a prior protocol with listed TCR primers. TCRdb reprocessed the PCR reads via MiXCR and lists one record per CDR3 protein. The sample has hundreds of thousands of distinct CDR3 sequences; over 20% are singletons. This CDR3 contains 13 residues. Trimming took 0 bases from V and 4 from J, leaving 6 bases between them. The material sequenced was naive CD8+ T cells from blood, with Jurkat cell RNA spiked in. Subset described: FACS-sorted CD8+CD4-CCR7+CD45RA+ naive T cells. The sequence was collected from a human donor in good health. Some libraries in this study had Jurkat cell RNA spiked in. The rearrangement uses TRBV12-3 or TRBV12-4 and TRBJ1-1; no reliable D call. CDR3 bases: TGTGCCAGCAGTTTAGCGGGTACCACTGAAGCTTTCTTT. Its translation is CASSLAGTTEAFF.